This T cell receptor (beta chain) was observed in a study of Ad26.COV2.S vaccination and SARS-CoV-2 variants. Study-wide background: In the study, Ad26.COV2.S was injected intramuscularly once, or twice 56 days apart.

The CDR3 has 15 amino acids. The germline V and J ends were trimmed by 2 bases and 8 bases, with 18 bases remaining between them. From germline, CDR1 is MDHEN and CDR2 SYDVKM. Profiled with immunoSEQ multiplex PCR; TCRdb holds only in-frame clones, not every one. In the table there are hundreds of thousands of clones, about 85% of which are singletons. Treatment in this sample: around 19 received Ad26.COV2.S at low or high dose, single or two shots; about 5 received placebo; per-sample allocation not given. Sampling was performed 63 days after the first vaccine or placebo injection. The sequences come from peripheral blood, collected in a trial of Ad26.COV2.S vaccine versus placebo. The receptor was derived from a person aged 18-60 years who received the Ad26.COV2.S COVID-19 vaccine or a placebo. The V and J genes are TRBV28 and TRBJ1-2; possible D gene TRBD1, 5 bases. This CDR3 is CASSLGGGKYLGYTF. In DNA form, the CDR3 reads TGTGCCAGCAGTTTAGGGGGGGGGAAGTATTTAGGCTACACCTTC.